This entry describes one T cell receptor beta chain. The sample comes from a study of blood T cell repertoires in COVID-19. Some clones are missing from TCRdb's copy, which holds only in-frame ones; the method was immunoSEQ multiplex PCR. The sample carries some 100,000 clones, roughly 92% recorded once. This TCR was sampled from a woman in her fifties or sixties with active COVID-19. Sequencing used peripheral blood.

The CDR3 protein is CASSNYPSGELFF. CDR3 bases: TGTGCCAGCAGTAACTATCCGTCCGGGGAGCTGTTTTTT. This chain connects TRBV27 to TRBJ2-2; D gene uncertain. The CDR3 length is 13 residues. The germline gives CDR1 MNHEY, CDR2 SMNVEV (reference sequence). V lost 5 bases to trimming and J lost 6 bases, with 10 bases between them.